The following is a T cell receptor (beta chain) sequence with its context. The antigen is unknown. This sample is part of a study of T cells after yellow fever vaccination. General study points: Among primary-vaccination clones, most reappeared after the booster, at 96% for CD4 and about 90% for CD8. In FACS-sorted repertoires, abundant clonotypes from the bulk population could appear as contaminants. Though it reached lower strength, the secondary response hit its peak faster, day 5 versus 15.

The study made its TCR cDNA through 5'RACE template switching. That step introduced a universal primer site along with UMIs. A single record per CDR3 protein comes from TCRdb applying MiXCR to the 5' RACE reads. This sample has fewer than 450,000 distinct CDR3 sequences; 7% to 10% occur once, and the top ten carry around 17%. Germline V gene lookup returns CDR1 SGHAT and CDR2 FQNNGV. The CDR3 sequence is 16 residues long. V lost 1 base and J lost 4; bases outside the gene matches: 8. This material consisted of PBMCs, taken more than 40 days after the first yellow fever vaccination. V and J are TRBV11-2 and TRBJ1-1, with 8 bases matching TRBD1. This TCR was recovered from a man aged 18 to 29 who received the YFV17D yellow fever vaccine. The CDR3 region has the DNA TGTGCCAGCAGCTTAGTCCCGGACAGGGTGCGCACTGAAGCTTTCTTT. Protein: CASSLVPDRVRTEAFF.